These T cell receptor beta chains were read from a single sample in a study of blood T cell repertoires in COVID-19. Only in-frame clones appear in the TCRdb table, and some are missing; sequencing was by immunoSEQ multiplex PCR. The data contain about 220,000 clones, more than 65% of them seen just once; the ten biggest clones take up about 3%. Sequenced material: peripheral blood. These receptors all come from a woman aged 25 to 39 who had recovered from COVID-19. Both conserved end residues are part of each CDR3. D genes are given only for firm matches. Size values are once, few and many counts, or a class for expanded clones, and some rows have none.

D: NA; size: few; J: TRBJ1-1; V: TRBV6-6; CDR3: CASSFPGISEAFF; DNA: TGTGCCAGCAGTTTCCCCGGGATCTCTGAAGCTTTCTTT
D: NA; size: NA; J: TRBJ1-5; V: TRBV28; CDR3: CASSYPQSGNQPQHF; DNA: TGTGCCAGCAGTTACCCCCAAAGCGGCAATCAGCCCCAGCATTTT
D: NA; size: NA; J: TRBJ2-1; V: TRBV24-1; CDR3: CATSDRGPLINEQFF; DNA: TGTGCCACCAGTGACAGGGGCCCCCTTATCAATGAGCAGTTCTTC
D: TRBD1; size: NA; J: TRBJ1-5; V: TRBV6-1; CDR3: CASSDSQGAQPQHF; DNA: TGTGCCAGCAGTGATTCTCAGGGGGCACAGCCCCAGCATTTT
D: TRBD1; size: NA; J: TRBJ2-4; V: TRBV29-1; CDR3: CSVSRQGRDIQYF; DNA: TGCAGCGTTTCCCGACAGGGTAGGGACATTCAGTACTTC
D: NA; size: NA; J: TRBJ2-3; V: TRBV5-6; CDR3: CASGESTDTQYF; DNA: TGTGCCAGCGGGGAGAGCACAGATACGCAGTATTTT
D: TRBD1; size: NA; J: TRBJ1-2; V: TRBV3-1/TRBV3-2; CDR3: CASSRGGQGAGYTF; DNA: TGTGCCAGCAGCCGAGGAGGACAGGGGGCAGGCTACACCTTC
D: TRBD1; size: once; J: TRBJ2-7; V: TRBV15; CDR3: CATSRAGGYYEQYF; DNA: TGTGCCACCAGCAGGGCAGGGGGCTATTACGAGCAGTACTTC
D: TRBD2; size: NA; J: TRBJ2-3; V: TRBV29-1; CDR3: CSVGLAGTDTQYF; DNA: TGCAGCGTTGGGCTAGCGGGCACAGATACGCAGTATTTT
D: TRBD1; size: once; J: TRBJ2-1; V: TRBV12-3/TRBV12-4; CDR3: CAHQGTVVHEQFF; DNA: TGTGCCCACCAGGGGACAGTTGTCCATGAGCAGTTCTTC
D: TRBD2; size: NA; J: TRBJ2-1; V: TRBV10-3; CDR3: CAIKRTSGSYNEQFF; DNA: TGTGCCATCAAACGGACTAGCGGGTCCTACAATGAGCAGTTCTTC
D: TRBD1; size: NA; J: TRBJ1-2; V: TRBV5-1; CDR3: CASSLGQGGGYTF; DNA: TGCGCCAGCAGCCTGGGACAGGGTGGAGGCTACACCTTC
D: NA; size: NA; J: TRBJ2-5; V: TRBV20-1; CDR3: CSACRGETQYF; DNA: TGCAGTGCATGTAGAGGGGAGACCCAGTACTTC
D: TRBD1; size: NA; J: TRBJ2-6; V: TRBV12-3/TRBV12-4; CDR3: CASSLEGQVTF; DNA: TGTGCCAGCAGTTTAGAGGGACAGGTTACTTTC
D: TRBD1; size: NA; J: TRBJ1-1; V: TRBV10-3; CDR3: CAVRQGGTEAFF; DNA: TGTGCCGTTCGACAGGGTGGGACTGAAGCTTTCTTT
D: NA; size: NA; J: TRBJ2-7; V: TRBV9; CDR3: CASSVEEREQYF; DNA: TGTGCCAGCAGCGTAGAGGAGCGGGAGCAGTACTTC
D: TRBD2; size: many; J: TRBJ2-3; V: TRBV11-2; CDR3: CASSLPGLAGSHITDTQYF; DNA: TGTGCCAGCAGCTTGCCAGGACTAGCGGGGTCCCATATCACAGATACGCAGTATTTT
D: NA; size: once; J: TRBJ2-5; V: TRBV7-6; CDR3: CASSSKAGRYQETQYF; DNA: TGTGCCAGCAGCAGCAAGGCGGGGAGGTACCAAGAGACCCAGTACTTC
D: TRBD2; size: NA; J: TRBJ2-5; V: TRBV9; CDR3: CASSVRAGTSRETQYF; DNA: TGTGCCAGCAGCGTACGAGCGGGGACGAGTCGGGAGACCCAGTACTTC
D: TRBD2; size: once; J: TRBJ2-1; V: TRBV24-1; CDR3: CATSATGLADYNEQFF; DNA: TGTGCCACCAGTGCCACTGGACTAGCGGACTACAATGAGCAGTTCTTC
D: NA; size: NA; J: TRBJ2-1; V: TRBV6-2/TRBV6-3; CDR3: CASSHRPGTLYNEQFF; DNA: TGTGCCAGCAGTCACCGTCCCGGGACACTTTACAATGAGCAGTTCTTC
D: NA; size: NA; J: TRBJ2-1; V: TRBV7-6; CDR3: CASSFSQGSSYNEQFF; DNA: TGTGCCAGCAGCTTTTCACAGGGTAGCTCCTACAATGAGCAGTTCTTC
D: TRBD1; size: once; J: TRBJ1-2; V: TRBV7-8; CDR3: CASSFDRGRGNYGYTF; DNA: TGTGCCAGCAGCTTCGACAGGGGGCGCGGGAACTATGGCTACACCTTC
D: TRBD1; size: NA; J: TRBJ2-1; V: TRBV19; CDR3: CASSISGGIYNEQFF; DNA: TGTGCCAGTAGTATTTCAGGGGGCATCTACAATGAGCAGTTCTTC
D: NA; size: few; J: TRBJ1-1; V: TRBV4-2; CDR3: CASSQQTENTEAFF; DNA: TGTGCCAGCAGCCAACAAACAGAGAACACTGAAGCTTTCTTT
D: TRBD2; size: NA; J: TRBJ2-3; V: TRBV18; CDR3: CASSRLAGGTDTQYF; DNA: TGTGCCAGCTCAAGACTAGCGGGAGGAACAGATACGCAGTATTTT
D: TRBD1; size: NA; J: TRBJ2-5; V: TRBV25-1; CDR3: CASSVQGEGETQYF; DNA: TGTGCCAGCAGTGTACAGGGGGAAGGAGAGACCCAGTACTTC
D: NA; size: once; J: TRBJ1-2; V: TRBV7-9; CDR3: CASSLGGSRSGYTF; DNA: TGTGCCAGCAGCTTAGGAGGGTCCAGGAGTGGCTACACCTTC
D: NA; size: once; J: TRBJ2-7; V: TRBV28; CDR3: CASSLRDSFYYEQYF; DNA: TGTGCCAGCAGTCTTCGGGACTCTTTTTACTACGAGCAGTACTTC
D: NA; size: NA; J: TRBJ2-7; V: TRBV18; CDR3: CASSPTIDQEQYF; DNA: TGTGCCAGCTCACCTACCATTGATCAGGAGCAGTACTTC
D: NA; size: NA; J: TRBJ1-5; V: TRBV19; CDR3: CASSIGQISNQPQHF; DNA: TGTGCCAGTAGTATCGGACAGATTAGCAATCAGCCCCAGCATTTT
D: NA; size: NA; J: TRBJ1-3; V: TRBV30; CDR3: CASSRQGRNTIYF; DNA: TGTGCCTCCTCCCGGCAGGGCCGAAACACCATATATTTT
D: TRBD1; size: once; J: TRBJ1-4; V: TRBV4-1; CDR3: CASSQGPGQGDEKLFF; DNA: TGCGCCAGCAGCCAAGGACCGGGACAGGGAGACGAAAAACTGTTTTTT
D: TRBD1; size: NA; J: TRBJ1-4; V: TRBV5-6; CDR3: CASSLVAGTGFEKLFF; DNA: TGTGCCAGCAGCTTGGTCGCCGGGACAGGGTTTGAAAAACTGTTTTTT
D: TRBD1; size: once; J: TRBJ2-5; V: TRBV27; CDR3: CARSRQGGRRYQETQYF; DNA: TGTGCCAGATCACGACAGGGGGGCAGGCGGTACCAAGAGACCCAGTACTTC
D: TRBD2; size: NA; J: TRBJ2-7; V: TRBV6-6; CDR3: CASSLDRVAGAFYEQYF; DNA: TGTGCCAGCAGTCTCGATAGGGTAGCGGGAGCTTTCTACGAGCAGTACTTC
D: NA; size: NA; J: TRBJ1-1; V: TRBV28; CDR3: CASTYRGTEAFF; DNA: TGTGCCAGCACCTATCGAGGGACTGAAGCTTTCTTT
D: NA; size: NA; J: TRBJ2-2; V: TRBV6-6; CDR3: CASRIISGRNTGELFF; DNA: TGTGCCAGCAGAATCATAAGCGGGCGGAACACCGGGGAGCTGTTTTTT
D: TRBD1; size: NA; J: TRBJ2-5; V: TRBV5-1; CDR3: CASSSGTGIETQYF; DNA: TGCGCCAGCAGCTCCGGGACAGGGATAGAGACCCAGTACTTC
D: TRBD2; size: NA; J: TRBJ2-1; V: TRBV25-1; CDR3: CATREGEQFF; DNA: TGTGCCACCAGGGAGGGTGAGCAGTTCTTC
D: NA; size: NA; J: TRBJ1-2; V: TRBV7-3; CDR3: CASSFERGGGYTF; DNA: TGTGCCAGCAGCTTCGAAAGGGGTGGTGGCTACACCTTC
D: TRBD1; size: NA; J: TRBJ1-2; V: TRBV27; CDR3: CASSLGTDPNYGYTF; DNA: TGTGCCAGCAGTTTAGGGACAGACCCTAACTATGGCTACACCTTC
D: NA; size: NA; J: TRBJ2-1; V: TRBV30; CDR3: CAWTGFNEQFF; DNA: TGTGCCTGGACAGGGTTCAATGAGCAGTTCTTC
D: NA; size: NA; J: TRBJ2-1; V: TRBV7-3; CDR3: CASSLTVLTNEQFF; DNA: TGTGCCAGCAGCTTAACGGTTCTTACTAATGAGCAGTTCTTC
D: TRBD2; size: NA; J: TRBJ2-7; V: TRBV6-5; CDR3: CASRLAGGGLEQYF; DNA: TGTGCCAGCAGGCTAGCGGGAGGTGGGCTCGAGCAGTACTTC
D: NA; size: NA; J: TRBJ1-2; V: TRBV6-5; CDR3: CASSYSGQYGYTF; DNA: TGTGCCAGCAGTTACTCAGGACAGTATGGCTACACCTTC
D: NA; size: NA; J: TRBJ1-1; V: TRBV2; CDR3: CASTGVRRNTEAFF; DNA: TGTGCCAGCACGGGGGTCAGGCGGAACACTGAAGCTTTCTTT
D: NA; size: once; J: TRBJ1-2; V: TRBV2; CDR3: CASTGGRENYGYTF; DNA: TGTGCCAGCACTGGAGGACGGGAAAACTATGGCTACACCTTC
D: NA; size: NA; J: TRBJ1-5; V: TRBV6-5; CDR3: CASSYRGSNQPQHF; DNA: TGTGCCAGCAGTTATCGCGGTAGCAATCAGCCCCAGCATTTT
D: TRBD2; size: once; J: TRBJ2-7; V: TRBV13; CDR3: CASSWTSGPYEQYF; DNA: TGTGCCAGCAGCTGGACTAGCGGCCCCTACGAGCAGTACTTC
D: TRBD1; size: NA; J: TRBJ1-4; V: TRBV5-1; CDR3: CASSLLTGVTNEKLFF; DNA: TGCGCCAGCAGCTTGCTTACAGGGGTTACTAATGAAAAACTGTTTTTT
D: NA; size: NA; J: TRBJ1-5; V: TRBV2; CDR3: CASSDQTRTSNQPQHF; DNA: TGTGCCAGCAGTGACCAAACCAGAACTAGCAATCAGCCCCAGCATTTT
D: TRBD2; size: NA; J: TRBJ2-1; V: TRBV7-9; CDR3: CASSGRLAGGSYNEQFF; DNA: TGTGCCAGCAGCGGCAGACTAGCGGGAGGCTCCTACAATGAGCAGTTCTTC
D: TRBD1; size: NA; J: TRBJ1-1; V: TRBV5-4; CDR3: CASSPMDRGYTEAFF; DNA: TGTGCCAGCAGCCCGATGGACAGGGGGTACACTGAAGCTTTCTTT
D: TRBD1; size: NA; J: TRBJ1-2; V: TRBV5-1; CDR3: CASSSPPGTGNYGYTF; DNA: TGCGCCAGCAGCTCCCCCCCCGGGACAGGGAACTATGGCTACACCTTC
D: NA; size: NA; J: TRBJ2-7; V: TRBV3-1/TRBV3-2; CDR3: CASSQVGGYSYEQYF; DNA: TGTGCCAGCAGCCAAGTGGGAGGATATTCCTACGAGCAGTACTTC
D: NA; size: NA; J: TRBJ1-1; V: TRBV10-3; CDR3: CAISNPTGMGTEAFF; DNA: TGTGCCATCAGCAACCCGACAGGAATGGGGACTGAAGCTTTCTTT
D: NA; size: NA; J: TRBJ1-3; V: TRBV7-3; CDR3: CASSLNPAGDGNTIYF; DNA: TGTGCCAGCAGCCTTAACCCGGCAGGGGATGGAAACACCATATATTTT
D: TRBD2; size: NA; J: TRBJ2-7; V: TRBV25-1; CDR3: CASTGTSGSLSYEQYF; DNA: TGTGCCAGCACCGGGACTAGCGGGAGCCTCTCCTACGAGCAGTACTTC